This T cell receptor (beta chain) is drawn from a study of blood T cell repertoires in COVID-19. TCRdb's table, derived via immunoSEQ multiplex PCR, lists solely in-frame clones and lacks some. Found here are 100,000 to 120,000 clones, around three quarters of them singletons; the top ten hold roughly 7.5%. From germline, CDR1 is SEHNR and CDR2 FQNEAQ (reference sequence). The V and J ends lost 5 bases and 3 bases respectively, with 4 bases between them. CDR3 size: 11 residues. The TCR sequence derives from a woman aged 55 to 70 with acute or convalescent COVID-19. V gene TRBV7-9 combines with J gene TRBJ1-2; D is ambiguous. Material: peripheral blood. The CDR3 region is CASSAYYGYTF. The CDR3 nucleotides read TGTGCCAGCAGCGCGTACTATGGCTACACCTTC.